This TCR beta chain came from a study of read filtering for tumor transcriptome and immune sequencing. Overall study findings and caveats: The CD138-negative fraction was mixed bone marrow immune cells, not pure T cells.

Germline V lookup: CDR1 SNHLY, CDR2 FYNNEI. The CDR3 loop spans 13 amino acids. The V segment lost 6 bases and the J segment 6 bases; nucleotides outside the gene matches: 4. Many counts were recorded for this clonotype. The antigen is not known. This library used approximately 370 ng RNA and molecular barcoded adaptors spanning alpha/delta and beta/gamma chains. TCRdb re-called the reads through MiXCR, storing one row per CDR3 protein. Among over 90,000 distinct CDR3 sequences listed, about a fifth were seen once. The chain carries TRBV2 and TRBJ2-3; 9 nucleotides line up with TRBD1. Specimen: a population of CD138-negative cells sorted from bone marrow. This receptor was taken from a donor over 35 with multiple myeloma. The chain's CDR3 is CASSPDRGDTQYF. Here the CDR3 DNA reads TGTGCCAGCAGCCCGGACAGGGGCGATACGCAGTATTTT.